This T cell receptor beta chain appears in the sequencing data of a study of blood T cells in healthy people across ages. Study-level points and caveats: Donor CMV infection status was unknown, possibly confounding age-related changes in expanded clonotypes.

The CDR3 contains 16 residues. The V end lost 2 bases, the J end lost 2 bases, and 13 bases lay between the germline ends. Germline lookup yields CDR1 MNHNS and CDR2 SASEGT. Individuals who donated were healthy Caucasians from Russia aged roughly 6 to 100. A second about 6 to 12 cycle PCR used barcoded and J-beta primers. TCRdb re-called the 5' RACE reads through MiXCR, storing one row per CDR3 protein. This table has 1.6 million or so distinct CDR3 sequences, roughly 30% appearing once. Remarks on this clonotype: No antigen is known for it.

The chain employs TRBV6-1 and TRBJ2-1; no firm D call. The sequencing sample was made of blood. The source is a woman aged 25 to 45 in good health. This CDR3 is CASSETSGPAYNEQFF. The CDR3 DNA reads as TGTGCCAGCAGTGAAACCTCAGGCCCCGCCTACAATGAGCAGTTCTTC.